In this sample, the clone carrying this T cell receptor (beta chain) turned up once. This specimen comes from a study of shared clonotypes between healthy human individuals. The overall study: Those who served as donors were a couple of women and a few men between the ages of 18 and 49.

At the deep level, the assay was run. The method was immunoSEQ multiplex PCR; TCRdb's version includes in-frame clones alone and lacks a portion of them. The data contain millions of clones, approximately 95% of them seen just once; the ten biggest clones take up about 0.39%. The sequenced sample consisted of naive CD4+ T cells from PBMCs. As for subset: CD45RA+ positively selected. This sequence originates from a young man in good health. Some clones in this sample may be carry-over from other donors' samples.

CDR3 in amino acids: CASSFSGLRGRGYTF. The CDR3 DNA sequence: TGTGCCAGCAGTTTTAGTGGTTTAAGGGGGCGTGGCTACACCTTC. The chain links TRBV28 to TRBJ1-2; 7 bases agree with TRBD1. The trim removed 3 bases at V and 7 bases at J, leaving 11 bases unmatched. Germline V gene data show CDR1 as MDHEN and CDR2 as SYDVKM. The CDR3 has 15 residues.